The 28 T cell receptor beta chains given below trace back to one sample, sequenced in a study of early stage breast cancer tumors. TCRdb keeps only in-frame clones here, not all; method: immunoSEQ multiplex PCR. The sample has just under 30,000 clones, 70% to 90% seen once. Sequencing was performed on blood. These receptors all come from a person in their fifties with breast cancer.

The chain carries TRBV6-6 and TRBJ2-5, with D maybe TRBD2 (5 bases). Germline loops: CDR1 MNHNY, CDR2 SVGAGI (reference sequence). V was shortened by 1 base and J by 4 bases, with 16 bases between the two germline ends. The CDR3 sequence is 16 residues long. The CDR3 DNA reads as TGTGCCAGCAGTTACTGGGCTAGCTCGAACTTAGAGACCCAGTACTTC. It is translated as CASSYWASSNLETQYF.

The rearrangement joins TRBV29-1 to TRBJ1-1, with D uncertain. V lost 5 bases and J 3 bases, leaving 13 bases between the germline ends. Germline CDR1 and CDR2: SQVTM and ANQGSEA. The CDR3 spans 13 residues. The CDR3 is CSVNPGKDTEAFF. CDR3 DNA: TGCAGCGTTAACCCGGGGAAGGACACTGAAGCTTTCTTT.

Remarks on this clone: One end of the junction does not line up with germline, which may come from a read error. This chain connects TRBV13 to TRBJ2-7, with 10 bases lining up with TRBD2. The CDR3 runs to 15 residues. The V gene's germline CDR1 is PRHDT and CDR2 FYEKMQ (reference sequence). The CDR3 bases are TGTGCCAGCAGCATAGGACTAGCGGATTCCTACGAGCAGTACTTC. This codes for CASSIGLADSYEQYF.

The gene calls are TRBV10-3 and TRBJ1-4; tentatively, D is TRBD1 (5 bases). Trimming took off 5 bases at V and 5 bases at J, with 12 bases between the two ends. In germline, CDR1 is ENHRY, CDR2 SYGVKD. This CDR3 comprises 14 residues. CDR3 coding DNA: TGTGCCATCAGTCCCGGGACCGAAAATGAAAAACTGTTTTTT. Protein sequence: CAISPGTENEKLFF.

This rearrangement joins TRBV7-9 to TRBJ2-3; 8 nucleotides match TRBD1. With 3 bases clipped from V and 0 bases from J, the junction kept 8 bases outside the gene matches. This CDR3 comprises 17 residues. CDR1 is SEHNR, CDR2 FQNEAQ, per germline (reference sequence). For the CDR3, the DNA is TGTGCCAGCAGCTTGCCTCGACAGGGGCCTAGCACAGATACGCAGTATTTT. This encodes CASSLPRQGPSTDTQYF.

This clone showed up just a few times. This chain connects TRBV5-1 to TRBJ2-1; D is unresolved. V was trimmed by 0 bases and J by 2 bases, leaving 9 bases between them. CDR1 is SGHRS and CDR2 is YFSETQ in the germline V gene. This CDR3 contains 15 residues. The CDR3 DNA reads TGCGCCAGCAGCTTGGAGGCTCCTACCTACAATGAGCAGTTCTTC. It yields the protein CASSLEAPTYNEQFF.

This sequence joins TRBV1 and TRBJ2-5; the D call of TRBD2 is as the table states it, not checked on the DNA. TRBV1 is a listed pseudogene. CDR3 length equals 21 residues. CDR3 sequence reads: CTSSQPLPGTSGGALEETQYF. The CDR3, as DNA: TGCACCAGCAGCCAACCGCTACCCGGGACTAGCGGGGGGGCGTTAGAGGAGACCCAGTACTTC.

This clone was picked up one time. Other DNA sequences of this sample code for an identical CDR3. This rearrangement joins TRBV6-6 to TRBJ2-7; 9 bases are shared with TRBD1. Germline CDR1 is MNHNY and CDR2 is SVGAGI (reference sequence). CDR3 length equals 16 residues. Losses at the gene ends were 2 bases for V and 2 bases for J; bases not matched to a gene: 7. Written as DNA, the CDR3 is TGTGCCAGCAGTTACGCCGTGGGACAGGGAACCTACGAGCAGTACTTC. The encoded protein is CASSYAVGQGTYEQYF.

The gene calls are TRBV29-1 and TRBJ2-1; perhaps TRBD2 as D (5 bases). Germline V CDR1 and CDR2: SQVTM, ANQGSEA. This CDR3 is built from 14 residues. Trimming took off 7 bases at V and 8 bases at J, with 21 bases between the two ends. The CDR3 sequence: CSGGLLGVNDEQFF. CDR3 DNA: TGCAGCGGGGGATTACTAGGTGTTAACGATGAGCAGTTCTTC.

The genes are TRBV19 and TRBJ1-2; TRBD1 is a possible D gene (5 bases). This CDR3 comprises 13 residues. Trimming removed 3 bases at V and 4 bases at J, with 9 bases between. From germline, CDR1 is LNHDA and CDR2 SQIVND (reference sequence). CDR3 residues: CASSMGRVYGYTF. As DNA, the CDR3 is TGTGCCAGTAGTATGGGCAGGGTCTATGGCTACACCTTC.

This sequence joins TRBV7-3 and TRBJ1-6; D possibly corresponds to TRBD1 (5 bases). V gave up 3 bases and J gave up 5 bases, with 11 bases separating them. Germline loops: CDR1 SGHTA, CDR2 FQGTGA. The CDR3 extends over 15 amino acids. This chain's CDR3 is CASSLGPPDNSPLHF. Written as DNA, the CDR3 is TGTGCCAGCAGCTTGGGACCGCCAGATAATTCACCCCTCCACTTT.

The V call is TRBV19, the J call TRBJ2-3; D is perhaps TRBD1 (6 bases). The CDR3 runs 12 residues. V lost 3 bases to trimming and J lost 6 bases, with 7 bases between them. Germline CDR1 LNHDA, CDR2 SQIVND (reference sequence). In DNA form, the CDR3 reads TGTGCCAGTAGTATGCAGGGGGATACGCAGTATTTT. Its translation is CASSMQGDTQYF. The whole variable domain, remainder taken from reference TRBV19 and TRBJ2-3, is DGGITQSPKYLFRKEGQNVTLSCEQNLNHDAMYWYRQDPGQGLRLIYYSQIVNDFQKGDIAEGYSVSREKKESFPLTVTSAQKNPTAFYLCASSMQGDTQYFGPGTRLTVL.

J is TRBJ2-1 and V is TRBV28, with TRBD1 identical over 9 bases. V dropped 10 bases and J dropped 4; count of bases not matched to a gene: 8. The CDR3 loop spans 14 amino acids. Germline assignment: CDR1 MDHEN and CDR2 SYDVKM. The CDR3 DNA is TGTGCCATCAAAACCGGGACAGGGTACAATGAGCAGTTCTTC. It yields the protein CAIKTGTGYNEQFF.

V gene TRBV5-4 combines with J gene TRBJ1-4, with D maybe TRBD1 (5 bases). The CDR3 spans 15 residues. Trimming removed 4 bases at V and 3 bases at J, with 13 bases between. Germline V lookup: CDR1 SGHNT, CDR2 YYREEE (reference sequence). CDR3 DNA sequence: TGTGCCAGCAGCCCTGATGGGGGAGCTAATGAAAAACTGTTTTTT. It translates to CASSPDGGANEKLFF.

CDR3 in amino acids: CASSTFGNEQFF. DNA of the CDR3: TGTGCCAGTAGTACTTTCGGGAATGAGCAGTTCTTC. The genes are TRBV19 and TRBJ2-1, with D unclear. Per the germline V gene, CDR1 is LNHDA and CDR2 is SQIVND (reference sequence). V lost 4 bases and J 7 bases, leaving 8 bases between the germline ends. The CDR3 is 12 residues long.

The chain couples TRBV28 to TRBJ2-7; 7 bases agree with TRBD1. The junction had 8 bases not matched to a gene; V was cut back by 6 bases and J by 0 bases. This CDR3 has 15 amino acids. The germline V gene has CDR1 MDHEN and CDR2 SYDVKM. CDR3 DNA: TGTGCCAGCAGATATATCGGGACAGACTCCTACGAGCAGTACTTC. Translation gives CASRYIGTDSYEQYF.

The V and J genes are TRBV7-3 and TRBJ2-2; the D call may be TRBD1 or TRBD2 (6 bases each). Germline values: CDR1 SGHTA, CDR2 FQGTGA. Deletions cut 2 bases from V and 4 bases from J, with 11 bases between. CDR3 length: 15 amino acids. The CDR3 is CASSLLGGGTGELFF. CDR3 in DNA: TGTGCCAGCAGCTTATTGGGGGGCGGCACCGGGGAGCTGTTTTTT.

The genes are TRBV7-2 and TRBJ2-1; no reliable D call. The V end was cut by 5 bases, the J end by 10 bases, with 9 bases between. The CDR3 runs 11 residues. Germline assignment: CDR1 SGHTA and CDR2 FQGNSA. The CDR3 spells CASSPSLEQFF. The CDR3 DNA sequence: TGTGCCAGCAGCCCGAGCCTAGAGCAGTTCTTC.

The rearrangement links TRBV2 to TRBJ2-5, with 9 bases that match TRBD2. Germline CDR1 and CDR2: SNHLY and FYNNEI. The CDR3 extends over 17 amino acids. Trimming cost V 6 bases and J 2 bases; bases outside gene matches: 13. This CDR3 reads CASSLTLLAGLQETQYF. The CDR3 DNA follows: TGTGCCAGCAGCCTCACACTCCTAGCGGGGCTACAAGAGACCCAGTACTTC.

V is TRBV28 and J is TRBJ1-2; TRBD1 matches 9 bases. Germline trimming cut 7 bases from V and 4 bases from J; bases unmatched to any gene: 7. Germline CDR1 is MDHEN and CDR2 is SYDVKM. This CDR3 has 14 residues. CDR3 protein: CASTTGGATYGYTF. The CDR3 bases are TGTGCCAGCACCACAGGGGGCGCGACCTATGGCTACACCTTC.

CDR3 region: CASSQDASLAGGVNEQFF. For the CDR3, the DNA is TGTGCCAGCAGCCAAGATGCGTCCCTAGCGGGAGGAGTTAATGAGCAGTTCTTC. The chain has TRBV14 and TRBJ2-1; 11 bases are shared with TRBD2. The CDR3 runs 18 residues. Losses at the gene ends were 0 bases for V and 7 bases for J; bases not matched to a gene: 11. The germline CDR1 and CDR2 sequences are SGHDN and FVKESK.

In this sample, this clone turned up a few times. The chain is built from TRBV7-2 and TRBJ1-2; D is possibly TRBD1 (5 bases). V dropped 4 bases and J dropped 8 bases, with 14 bases sitting between them. The CDR3 has 13 residues. CDR1 SGHTA and CDR2 FQGNSA come from the germline V gene. CDR3 sequence: CASSWDLGYGYTF. In DNA, the CDR3 is TGTGCCAGCAGCTGGGACTTGGGGTACGGCTACACCTTC.

The chain joins TRBV5-1 to TRBJ2-2; D possibly corresponds to TRBD2 (6 bases). In germline, CDR1 is SGHRS, CDR2 YFSETQ. V lost 0 bases, J lost 4 bases, and 13 bases lay in between. The CDR3 is made up of 16 amino acids. The CDR3 coding sequence is TGCGCCAGCAGCTTGGAGGAGGGGCGAGGCACCGGGGAGCTGTTTTTT. Its translation is CASSLEEGRGTGELFF.

The chain uses TRBV5-1 and TRBJ1-2; TRBD1 matches 9 bases. This CDR3 region has 15 residues. From germline, CDR1 is SGHRS and CDR2 YFSETQ. Trimming removed 4 bases from V and 5 bases from J; junction bases left unmatched: 9. CDR3: CASSPGTGRGYGYTF. The CDR3 bases are TGCGCCAGCAGCCCCGGGACAGGGCGAGGTTATGGCTACACCTTC.

The chain uses TRBV6-6 and TRBJ1-5; D perhaps matches TRBD1 (6 bases). The CDR3 runs 14 residues. The germline V and J ends were trimmed by 5 bases and 6 bases, with 14 bases remaining between them. Germline values: CDR1 MNHNY, CDR2 SVGAGI (reference sequence). CDR3 nucleotides: TGTGCCAGCAGTCCGGGGGGGGCGGGTCAGCCCCAGCATTTT. Translation: CASSPGGAGQPQHF.

The gene calls are TRBV7-2 and TRBJ1-2; D is ambiguous. The CDR3 contains 15 residues. The germline gives CDR1 SGHTA, CDR2 FQGNSA. V dropped 2 bases and J dropped 4 bases, with 14 bases sitting between them. The CDR3 DNA reads TGTGCCAGCAGCTTAACCCTGGACGGCCTCTATGGCTACACCTTC. Protein: CASSLTLDGLYGYTF.

CDR3 residues: CASSPPSYEQYF. In DNA, the CDR3 is TGTGCCAGCAGCCCGCCATCTTACGAGCAGTACTTC. The chain uses TRBV7-2 and TRBJ2-7; D call uncertain. The ends were cut back, 5 bases at V and 4 bases at J, with 9 bases in the middle. The length of the CDR3 is 12 residues. The germline CDR1 and CDR2 sequences are SGHTA and FQGNSA.

The chain is built from TRBV18 and TRBJ2-7; 11 bases match TRBD1. The CDR3 totals 14 residues. Germline values: CDR1 KGHSH, CDR2 LQKENI. V lost 3 bases, J lost 6 bases, and 4 bases stayed unmatched. This CDR3 reads CASSPGTGGSEQYF. In DNA, the CDR3 is TGTGCCAGCTCACCCGGGACAGGGGGTAGCGAGCAGTACTTC.